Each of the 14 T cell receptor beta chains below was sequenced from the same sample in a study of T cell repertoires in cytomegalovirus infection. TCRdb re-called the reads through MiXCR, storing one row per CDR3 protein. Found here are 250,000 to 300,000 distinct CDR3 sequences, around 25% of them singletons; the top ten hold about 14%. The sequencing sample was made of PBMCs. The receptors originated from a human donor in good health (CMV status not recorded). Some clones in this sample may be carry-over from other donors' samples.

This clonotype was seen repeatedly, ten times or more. CDR3 sequence reads: CASSLASQETQYF. In nucleotides, the CDR3 is TGTGCCAGCAGCTTAGCATCTCAGGAGACCCAGTACTTC. The chain employs TRBV7-8 and TRBJ2-5, with D uncertain. Germline V gene data show CDR1 as SGHVS and CDR2 as FQNEAQ. This CDR3 is 13 amino acids long. The V end was cut by 0 bases, the J end by 5 bases, with 7 bases between.

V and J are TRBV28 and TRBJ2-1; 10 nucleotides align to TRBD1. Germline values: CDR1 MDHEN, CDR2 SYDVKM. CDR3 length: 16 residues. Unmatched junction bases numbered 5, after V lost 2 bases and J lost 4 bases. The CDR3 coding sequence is TGTGCCAGCAGTTTACCCGGGACAGGGGCTTACAATGAGCAGTTCTTC. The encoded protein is CASSLPGTGAYNEQFF.

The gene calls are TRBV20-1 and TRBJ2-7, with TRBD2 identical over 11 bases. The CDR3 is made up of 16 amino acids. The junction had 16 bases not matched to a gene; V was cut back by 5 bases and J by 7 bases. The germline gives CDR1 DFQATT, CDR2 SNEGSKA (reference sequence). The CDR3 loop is CSAVPTTSGVSGEQYF. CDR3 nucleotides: TGCAGTGCTGTACCTACGACTAGCGGGGTCTCGGGGGAGCAGTACTTC.

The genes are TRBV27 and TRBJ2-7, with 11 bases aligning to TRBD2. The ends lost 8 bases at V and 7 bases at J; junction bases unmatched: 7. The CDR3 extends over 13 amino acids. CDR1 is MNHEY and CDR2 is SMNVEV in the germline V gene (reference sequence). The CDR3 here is CASQSSGRREQYF. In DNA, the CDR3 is TGTGCCAGCCAGTCTAGCGGGAGGAGGGAGCAGTACTTC.

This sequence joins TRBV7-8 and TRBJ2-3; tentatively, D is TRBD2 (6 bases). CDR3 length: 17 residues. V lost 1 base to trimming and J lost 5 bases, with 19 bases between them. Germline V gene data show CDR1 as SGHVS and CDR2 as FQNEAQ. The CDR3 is CASSLGSLARKEDTQYF. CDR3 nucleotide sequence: TGTGCCAGCAGCTTAGGCTCTCTAGCGAGAAAGGAAGATACGCAGTATTTT.

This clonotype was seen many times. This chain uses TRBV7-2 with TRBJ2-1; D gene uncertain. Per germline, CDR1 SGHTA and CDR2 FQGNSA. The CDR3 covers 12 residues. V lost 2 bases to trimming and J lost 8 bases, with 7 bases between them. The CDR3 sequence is CASSLKPHEQFF. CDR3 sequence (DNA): TGTGCCAGCAGCTTAAAACCCCATGAGCAGTTCTTC.

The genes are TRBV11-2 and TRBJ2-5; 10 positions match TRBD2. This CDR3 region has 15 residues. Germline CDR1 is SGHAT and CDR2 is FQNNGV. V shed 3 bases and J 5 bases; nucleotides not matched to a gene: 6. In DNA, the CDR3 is TGTGCCAGCAGCTTTAGCGGGAGGCAGGGGGAGACCCAGTACTTC. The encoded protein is CASSFSGRQGETQYF.

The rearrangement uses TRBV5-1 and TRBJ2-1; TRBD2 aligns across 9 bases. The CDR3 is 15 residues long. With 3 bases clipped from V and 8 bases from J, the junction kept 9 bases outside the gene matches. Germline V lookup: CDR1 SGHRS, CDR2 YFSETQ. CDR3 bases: TGCGCCAGCAGCTGGACCGGGACTAGCCGGGATGAGCAGTTCTTC. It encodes CASSWTGTSRDEQFF.

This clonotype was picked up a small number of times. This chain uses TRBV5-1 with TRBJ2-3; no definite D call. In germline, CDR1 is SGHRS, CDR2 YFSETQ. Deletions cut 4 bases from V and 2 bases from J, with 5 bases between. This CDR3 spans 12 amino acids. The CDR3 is CASSGNTDTQYF. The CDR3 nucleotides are TGCGCCAGCAGCGGTAACACAGATACGCAGTATTTT.

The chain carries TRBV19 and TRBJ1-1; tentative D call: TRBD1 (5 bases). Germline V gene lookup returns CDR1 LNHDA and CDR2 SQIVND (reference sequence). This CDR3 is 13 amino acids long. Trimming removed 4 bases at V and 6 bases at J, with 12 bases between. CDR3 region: CASSTLQGPEAFF. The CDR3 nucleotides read TGTGCCAGTAGTACCTTGCAGGGTCCTGAAGCTTTCTTT.

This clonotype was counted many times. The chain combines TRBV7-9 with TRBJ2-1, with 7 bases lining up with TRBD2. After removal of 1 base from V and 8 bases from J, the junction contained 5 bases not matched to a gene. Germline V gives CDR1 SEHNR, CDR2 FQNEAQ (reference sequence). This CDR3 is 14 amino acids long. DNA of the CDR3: TGTGCCAGCAGCTTAGGAGCGGGACTCCATGAGCAGTTCTTC. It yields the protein CASSLGAGLHEQFF.

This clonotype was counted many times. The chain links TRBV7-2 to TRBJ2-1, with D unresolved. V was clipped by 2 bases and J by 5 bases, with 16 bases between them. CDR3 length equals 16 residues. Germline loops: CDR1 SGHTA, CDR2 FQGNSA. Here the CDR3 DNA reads TGTGCCAGCAGCTTAAGGTCCCATCAGGAGAACAATGAGCAGTTCTTC. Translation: CASSLRSHQENNEQFF.

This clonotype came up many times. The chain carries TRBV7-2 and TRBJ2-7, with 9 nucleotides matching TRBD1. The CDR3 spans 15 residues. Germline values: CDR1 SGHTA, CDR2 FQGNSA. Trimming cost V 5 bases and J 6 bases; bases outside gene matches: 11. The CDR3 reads CASSATGTGYLEQYF. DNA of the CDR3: TGTGCCAGCAGCGCGACCGGGACAGGGTATCTCGAGCAGTACTTC.

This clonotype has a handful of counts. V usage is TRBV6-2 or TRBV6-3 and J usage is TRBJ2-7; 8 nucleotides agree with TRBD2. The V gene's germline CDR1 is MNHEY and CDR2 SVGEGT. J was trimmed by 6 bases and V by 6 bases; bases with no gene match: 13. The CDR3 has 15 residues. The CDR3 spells CASSRAGVQSAEQYF. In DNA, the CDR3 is TGTGCCAGCAGCCGAGCGGGAGTACAATCCGCCGAGCAGTACTTC.